Included here is one T cell receptor (beta chain) sequence, with context. The authors ran the assay at deep level. Several immunoSEQ plates received, in even portions, the genomic DNA of each subset. TCRdb keeps only in-frame clones here, not all; method: immunoSEQ multiplex PCR. In the table there are roughly 2 million clones, roughly 94% of which are singletons. The data were obtained in a study of shared clonotypes between healthy human individuals. About the study: Contributing individuals were a couple of females and a few males aged 18 to 49.

Terminally differentiated effector memory CD45RA+ cells were excluded from the naive CD8 cells, which were CD45RO-negative and positively selected for CCR7. The healthy adult donors were HIV-negative and reported no recent acute infections or vaccinations. Per germline, CDR1 SGHRS and CDR2 YFSETQ. The CDR3 loop spans 14 amino acids. J gave up 3 bases and V 2 bases, and 2 bases lay outside the gene matches. The chain joins TRBV5-1 to TRBJ2-7; TRBD2 matches at 10 bases. Sequenced: naive CD8+ T cells sorted from blood. This clonotype was obtained from a man between 18 and 35 years old in good health. The CDR3, as DNA: TGCGCCAGCAGCTTTAGCGGGGGGTTCTACGAGCAGTACTTC. This codes for CASSFSGGFYEQYF.